The present T cell receptor beta chain was sequenced within a study of cytomegalovirus exposure and HLA in healthy donors (dated by TCRdb to about 2017). A note on the overall study: The roughly 670 repertoires of the first cohort and the approximately 110 validation repertoires were produced on the same platform, according to a later analysis. The study aimed to test whether cataloging public T cell receptors could reveal signatures of past pathogen exposure. In addition to the first cohort of hundreds of subjects, a separate validation cohort of some 120 different subjects was used. To predict cytomegalovirus infection status, the study brought together high-throughput TCR immunosequencing, statistical association of individual TCRs with disease status, and machine learning. Broader findings and caveats from the paper: The classifier was reported to diagnose cytomegalovirus status with high specificity and sensitivity in both the original cohort and the validation cohort. In a later analysis, TCRs clustered in the first cohort were found to also tend to co-occur in the 120 or so validation repertoires, with 94% of cluster scores above 0. According to the authors, the approach could potentially be generalized to other disease states and immunological phenotypes. Most TCR sequences were observed very rarely across donors, whereas some public TCRs were present in many individuals. A later analysis lacked HLA typing for the validation cohort, so it scored co-occurrence in that cohort across all 110 or so repertoires. A few of the identified cytomegalovirus-associated TCR beta chains were confirmed in vitro to be specific for cytomegalovirus antigens. The study gave a list of around 170 TCR beta chains associated with cytomegalovirus.

Receptors were amplified or captured by the immunoSEQ multiplex PCR assay. The study's processing was this. A statistical classification framework was built to diagnose cytomegalovirus status from the catalog of TCR beta chain sequences. TCRdb mirrors the immuneACCESS table, restricted to in-frame sequences. Some clones are absent from its copies; in checked studies, under half trace to an unresolved V gene, and the reason for the others is unknown. That table gives V, J and clone size, and the DNA gave D and trimming. Across this sample there are hundreds of thousands of clones, with 70% to 90% seen only once. The ten most abundant clones make up approximately 0.86% of the sample. The germline V gene (reference sequence) yields SEHNR for CDR1 and FQNEAQ for CDR2. Trimming takes 4 bases from V and 0 bases from J, and the germline ends sit 13 bases apart. Its CDR3 holds 15 amino acids, cysteine through phenylalanine. The entry retains the CDR3 DNA only, 45 bases that are in frame from base 1.

In regard to this clone: Its antigen has not been determined. One base away there is no much larger clone; base qualities are not given.

Donors formed part of the validation cohort, which comprised over a hundred subjects and was distinct from the first cohort of over 500 subjects. The chain is assembled from TRBV7-9 and TRBJ2-7; D gene: possibly TRBD2, on 6 matching bases. Sequences were obtained from PBMCs. This receptor was obtained from a young woman in good health and CMV-seronegative. The sequence in DNA is TGTGCCAGCAGCTCCGGACGGGGGAGCTCCTACGAGCAGTACTTC. Translated, this is CASSSGRGSSYEQYF.